This T cell receptor (beta chain) was recorded in a study of blood T cell repertoires in COVID-19 (dated by TCRdb to 2019 to 2021). Some background on the complete study: Collaborator samples came from the United States, Italy and Spain and covered acute and convalescent phases of COVID-19. The dataset comprised deeply sampled blood TCRbeta repertoires from subjects exposed to, actively infected with, or recovered from COVID-19. Where available, HLA class I and class II types were obtained from metadata supplied by the sample provider rather than from assay-based typing. A de-identified subject ID, COVID-19 status, age in years and sex were almost always included in the sample metadata. Samples came from the ongoing ImmuneRACE study (first 160 participants) plus 1,254 subjects from 6 global collaborators. The material from the prospective study consisted of cDNA or gDNA derived from T cells, B-cell-depleted T cells, or PBMCs. The repertoires were made available in a free public database intended to serve as a resource for research on the immune response to SARS-CoV-2.

A note on this clone: The target of this receptor is not known. Nothing much larger sits one base from this clone, and base qualities are not available.

A second Seattle source provided samples from volunteer blood donors who had recovered from COVID-19. Each collaborating institution followed its own protocols to collect whole blood in K2EDTA tubes. Collaborator samples were shipped for TCRbeta analysis as frozen whole blood, isolated PBMCs, or DNA extracted from either sample type. Points the paper makes about the study in general: The amount of clinical and demographic metadata varied by source and participant and was provided uncurated.

TCRbeta CDR3 regions were amplified from genomic DNA by means of the immunoSEQ Assay, a bias-controlled multiplex PCR. Regarding the original processing steps: The number of nucleated cells in each sample was estimated by amplification of reference gene primers within the assay. To quantify the absolute abundance of each unique TCRbeta CDR3 rearrangement, sequence reads were collapsed and filtered. For each sample, productive Simpson clonality was calculated by taking the square root of Simpson's diversity index across productive rearrangements. Held by TCRdb, this immuneACCESS table contains in-frame sequences only and omits some clones. Under half of the omission traces to an unresolved V gene where checked; the cause of the rest is unknown. V and J calls and clone size are given by that table; D and trimming were obtained from the DNA. Recorded for this sample are under 300,000 clones; 84% of them occurred a single time. Clones ranked in the top ten supply around 1.5% of the sample.

Compared with germline, V lacks 2 bases and J lacks 1 base; bases without a gene match: 2. The CDR1 and CDR2 encoded by the germline V gene (reference sequence) are SEHNR and FQNEAQ. The CDR3 starts with the cysteine, ends with the phenylalanine, and has 15 residues. Only the CDR3 portion is preserved as DNA: 45 bases, with reading frame beginning at the first base. This TCR was sampled from a woman in her 40s who had recovered from COVID-19. Sequencing was performed on peripheral blood. The chain links TRBV7-9 with TRBJ2-5; the central 9 bases match TRBD1. The DNA reads TGTGCCAGCAGCTTATTGACAGGGGGCCAAGAGACCCAGTACTTC. This yields the protein CASSLLTGGQETQYF. With the portions outside the CDR3 filled from the reference TRBV7-9 and TRBJ2-5 genes, the complete variable region becomes DTGVSQNPRHKITKRGQNVTFRCDPISEHNRLYWYRQTLGQGPEFLTYFQNEAQLEKSRLLSDRFSAERPKGSFSTLEIQRTEQGDSAMYLCASSLLTGGQETQYFGPGTRLLVL.